These 21 T cell receptor beta chains originate from one sample sequenced in a study of shared clonotypes between healthy human individuals. The assay was immunoSEQ multiplex PCR, and TCRdb's table has in-frame clones only and misses some. The sample contains about 1.1 million clones, roughly 80% of which appear only once. The sequenced sample was memory CD4+ T cells from PBMCs. Subset denoted: CD45RA-negative fraction. Receptors were obtained from a man aged 18 to 29 in good health. Some clones in this sample may be carry-over from other donors' samples.

This clone was seen only a few times. The chain links TRBV29-1 to TRBJ2-5, with 10 bases matching TRBD2. Germline assignment: CDR1 SQVTM and CDR2 ANQGSEA. V was clipped by 6 bases and J by 1 base; unmatched bases: 5. This CDR3 has 14 amino acids. CDR3 sequence reads: CSVAGLAAQETQYF. CDR3 bases: TGCAGCGTCGCAGGACTAGCGGCCCAAGAGACCCAGTACTTC.

As regards this clone: An end of the junction does not agree with germline; a read error may underlie this. The chain uses TRBV5-1 and TRBJ2-2; D remains unclear. The CDR3 consists of 13 residues. Germline V gene lookup returns CDR1 SGHRS and CDR2 YFSETQ. The CDR3 nucleotides are TGCGACAGCAGCTTGGTGGAGACCGGGGAGCTGTTTTTT. Its translation: CDSSLVETGELFF.

This chain joins TRBV30 and TRBJ2-7, with D unresolved. V lost 0 bases and J 0 bases, leaving 6 bases between the germline ends. The CDR3 is made up of 13 amino acids. The germline CDR1 and CDR2 sequences are GTSNPN and SVGIG (reference sequence). The CDR3 reads CAWSVGISYEQYF. CDR3 in DNA: TGTGCCTGGAGTGTCGGCATCTCCTACGAGCAGTACTTC.

V is TRBV5-1 and J is TRBJ2-1; possible D gene TRBD2, 5 bases. The germline CDR1 and CDR2 sequences are SGHRS and YFSETQ. The CDR3 length is 15 residues. Trimming left V 0 bases short and J 3 bases short, with 10 bases between. The CDR3 protein is CASSLVGSLYNEQFF. The CDR3 DNA is TGCGCCAGCAGCTTGGTAGGGAGTCTCTACAATGAGCAGTTCTTC. Full variable domain (outside the CDR3, taken from reference TRBV5-1 and TRBJ2-1): KAGVTQTPRYLIKTRGQQVTLSCSPISGHRSVSWYQQTPGQGLQFLFEYFSETQRNKGNFPGRFSGRQFSNSRSEMNVSTLELGDSALYLCASSLVGSLYNEQFFGPGTRLTVL.

The chain is built from TRBV7-2 and TRBJ1-2; D gene ambiguous. V gave up 0 bases and J gave up 6 bases, with 14 bases separating them. Germline CDR1 SGHTA, CDR2 FQGNSA. There are 15 residues in the CDR3. CDR3 in DNA: TGTGCCAGCAGCTTAGCTCCGGCTATGAGGGATGGCTACACCTTC. Protein product: CASSLAPAMRDGYTF.

This clone appeared many times. The V and J genes are TRBV5-1 and TRBJ2-2; no clear D gene. The CDR3 is made up of 14 amino acids. Germline values: CDR1 SGHRS, CDR2 YFSETQ. Trimming pared 4 bases from V and 4 bases from J, leaving 11 bases between. Here the CDR3 DNA reads TGCGCCAGCAGCCCGAGCAATCCCACCGGGGAGCTGTTTTTT. This encodes CASSPSNPTGELFF.

This clone has just a few counts. Other nucleotide sequences in the sample specify the same CDR3. V usage is TRBV7-3 and J usage is TRBJ2-2, with a possible D match to TRBD2 (6 bases). The V and J ends lost 0 bases and 0 bases respectively, with 11 bases between them. In germline, CDR1 is SGHTA, CDR2 FQGTGA. The CDR3 sequence is 17 residues long. CDR3 DNA sequence: TGTGCCAGCAGCTTAACGTACGCGGGACCGAACACCGGGGAGCTGTTTTTT. Its protein product is CASSLTYAGPNTGELFF.

This clone was counted a few times. The genes are TRBV6-1 and TRBJ1-2, with D hard to call. The CDR3 covers 14 residues. Trimming removed 4 bases at V and 0 bases at J, with 9 bases between. Germline V CDR1 and CDR2: MNHNS, SASEGT. CDR3 loop: CASSAVLSNYGYTF. CDR3 in DNA: TGTGCCAGCAGTGCCGTTTTATCTAACTATGGCTACACCTTC.

V usage is TRBV5-4 and J usage is TRBJ2-1, with 8 bases aligning to TRBD1. The CDR3 loop spans 14 amino acids. Trimming took 4 bases from V and 4 from J; bases not matched to a gene: 4. Looked up from germline, CDR1 is SGHNT and CDR2 is YYREEE (reference sequence). CDR3 loop: CASSPGTGYNEQFF. In DNA, the CDR3 is TGTGCCAGCAGCCCCGGGACAGGATACAATGAGCAGTTCTTC.

J is TRBJ1-3 and V is TRBV13; 8 nucleotides match TRBD1. Germline assignment: CDR1 PRHDT and CDR2 FYEKMQ (reference sequence). This CDR3 region has 15 residues. Trimming cost V 6 bases and J 0 bases; bases outside gene matches: 4. The chain's CDR3 is CASRWTGNSGNTIYF. CDR3 bases: TGTGCCAGCAGGTGGACAGGGAACTCTGGAAACACCATATATTTT.

The chain employs TRBV5-1 and TRBJ2-7; 7 nucleotides line up with TRBD1. Looked up from germline, CDR1 is SGHRS and CDR2 is YFSETQ. The CDR3 loop spans 14 amino acids. After removal of 4 bases from V and 4 bases from J, the junction contained 8 bases not matched to a gene. The CDR3 DNA reads as TGCGCCAGCAGCGGGGGACAGTGGGGTTACGAGCAGTACTTC. Its translation: CASSGGQWGYEQYF. The complete variable domain, with remaining parts taken from reference TRBV5-1 and TRBJ2-7, reads KAGVTQTPRYLIKTRGQQVTLSCSPISGHRSVSWYQQTPGQGLQFLFEYFSETQRNKGNFPGRFSGRQFSNSRSEMNVSTLELGDSALYLCASSGGQWGYEQYFGPGTRLTVT.

This rearrangement joins TRBV9 to TRBJ2-1, with 10 positions matching TRBD2. Trimming at V came to 5 bases and at J to 3 bases, leaving 5 bases not matched to a gene. The CDR3 length is 15 residues. Germline CDR1 SGDLS, CDR2 YYNGEE. The CDR3 spells CASRASGSSYNEQFF. CDR3 DNA sequence: TGTGCCAGCAGAGCTAGCGGGAGTAGCTACAATGAGCAGTTCTTC.

This clone has a single count. The rearrangement uses TRBV11-2 and TRBJ1-3; TRBD1 matches at 8 bases. V shed 5 bases, J shed 0 bases, and the junction held 6 bases outside the gene matches. Per germline, CDR1 SGHAT and CDR2 FQNNGV. The CDR3 runs 16 residues. The CDR3 spells CASSVDRGFSGNTIYF. Here the CDR3 DNA reads TGTGCCAGCAGCGTCGACAGGGGATTCTCTGGAAACACCATATATTTT. Filled out from reference TRBV11-2 and TRBJ1-3, the complete variable domain reads EAGVAQSPRYKIIEKRQSVAFWCNPISGHATLYWYQQILGQGPKLLIQFQNNGVVDDSQLPKDRFSAERLKGVDSTLKIQPAKLEDSAVYLCASSVDRGFSGNTIYFGEGSWLTVV.

J is TRBJ1-2 and V is TRBV18, with D perhaps TRBD1 (5 bases). The CDR3 is made up of 15 amino acids. Trimming cost V 6 bases and J 3 bases, with 17 bases left between them. CDR1 KGHSH and CDR2 LQKENI come from the germline V gene. The CDR3 DNA reads TGTGCCAGCTCGCCGGGGACGGCGTCCCACTATGGCTACACCTTC. Protein product: CASSPGTASHYGYTF.

Only one count was recorded for this clone. The chain has TRBV7-9 and TRBJ2-5, with TRBD1 as a possible D gene (6 bases). CDR1 SEHNR and CDR2 FQNEAQ come from the germline V gene (reference sequence). The V gene lost 5 bases and the J gene lost 7 bases, with 11 bases spanning the gap. CDR3 size: 12 residues. The CDR3 reads CASSPQGSTQYF. Written as DNA, the CDR3 is TGTGCCAGCAGCCCACAGGGTTCGACCCAGTACTTC.

This clone was recorded only once. CDR3 protein: CASRVGVGDYGYTF. The CDR3, as DNA: TGTGCCAGCCGTGTGGGGGTAGGGGACTATGGCTACACCTTC. The V call is TRBV28, the J call TRBJ1-2; weak D call: TRBD1 (5 bases). CDR3 size: 14 residues. Trimming stripped 8 bases from V and 3 bases from J, with 16 bases between. The V gene's germline CDR1 is MDHEN and CDR2 SYDVKM.

The J gene is TRBJ1-1, the V gene TRBV7-9; D is ambiguous. This CDR3 has 11 amino acids. Germline V gene sequence: CDR1 SEHNR, CDR2 FQNEAQ (reference sequence). V dropped 2 bases and J dropped 6 bases, with 4 bases sitting between them. CDR3 in DNA: TGTGCCAGCAGCTTAATCTCTGAAGCTTTCTTT. This codes for CASSLISEAFF.

This clone was seen many times. This sample includes further DNA sequences coding for the same CDR3. The genes are TRBV28 and TRBJ2-7; the D gene is possibly TRBD2 (6 bases). The CDR3 consists of 11 residues. V gave up 3 bases and J gave up 6 bases, with 6 bases separating them. Looked up from germline, CDR1 is MDHEN and CDR2 is SYDVKM. The CDR3 is CASSLGGEQYF. The CDR3, as DNA: TGTGCCAGCAGTTTGGGGGGCGAGCAGTACTTC.

The rearrangement uses TRBV5-1 and TRBJ2-5; D remains ambiguous. Trimming shortened V by 4 bases and J by 10 bases, and 11 bases separated the two germline ends. The CDR3 contains 11 residues. Looked up from germline, CDR1 is SGHRS and CDR2 is YFSETQ. The CDR3 DNA sequence: TGCGCCAGCAGCCCCGACTTTGTCCAGTACTTC. It is translated as CASSPDFVQYF.

In DNA, the CDR3 is TGTGCCAGCAGTTTAAGGCAGGGCTTAGATACGCAGTATTTT. It specifies CASSLRQGLDTQYF. The rearrangement uses TRBV27 and TRBJ2-3; weak D call: TRBD1 (5 bases). Germline CDR1 reads MNHEY; CDR2 reads SMNVEV (reference sequence). Trimming removed 2 bases from V and 5 bases from J, with 11 bases in between. The CDR3 runs 14 residues.

The CDR3 reads CASSLEGASHVQETQYF. Here the CDR3 DNA reads TGTGCCAGCAGCTTAGAGGGGGCATCACACGTTCAAGAGACCCAGTACTTC. The chain is built from TRBV7-2 and TRBJ2-5; 7 bases align to TRBD1. The CDR3 sequence is 17 residues long. Per the germline V gene, CDR1 is SGHTA and CDR2 is FQGNSA. The J segment lost 2 bases and the V segment lost 1 base, leaving 10 bases of the junction unmatched.